This TCR beta chain emerged from a study of early T cells in non-severe SARS-CoV-2 infection. Overall study context: RNA in bulk from unsorted whole blood was sequenced, and chains were unpaired. Study observations and caveats: Matching results from VDJdb favored anti-spike CD8 responses, leaving private and CD4 specificities undetected.

The CDR3 contains 15 residues. Germline trimming cut 5 bases from V and 6 bases from J; bases unmatched to any gene: 6. Germline loops: CDR1 SGHAT, CDR2 FQNNGV. As to this clonotype: The target antigen is unknown.

Molecules of cDNA were individually given unique molecular identifiers that were attached to them. TCRdb analysed the 5' RACE reads with MiXCR anew, one entry per CDR3 protein. This table holds 50,000 to 65,000 distinct CDR3 sequences, over 10% found once. Sequences were obtained from whole blood. This chain uses TRBV11-2 with TRBJ2-1; 11 bases agree with TRBD1. This sequence originates from an adult who was a healthcare worker with PCR-confirmed SARS-CoV-2 infection or an uninfected control (not recorded which). As DNA, the CDR3 is TGTGCCAGCAGCAGAGGACAGGGGGCGTTCAATGAGCAGTTCTTC. It yields the protein CASSRGQGAFNEQFF.